The T cell receptor (beta chain) described here comes from a study of PD-1 blockade in classical Hodgkin lymphoma. The germline V gene has CDR1 LGHNA and CDR2 YNFKEQ. This CDR3 region has 16 residues. J was trimmed by 5 bases and V by 3 bases; bases with no gene match: 7. Clones were read by immunoSEQ multiplex PCR, and TCRdb kept only the in-frame ones, dropping some. The sample gives around 45,000 clones, approximately 72% of which show up once; 2.5% to 3.5% is in the top ten. Relapses following autologous stem cell transplantation were seen in all patients, with brentuximab vedotin exposure varying.

The chain carries TRBV4-2 and TRBJ2-5; TRBD2 matches 12 bases. The TCR originated in a human donor with classical Hodgkin lymphoma. The specimen comprised peripheral blood mononuclear cells (PBMCs), sampled before the second cycle of nivolumab. The CDR3 is CASSQLAGGPEETQYF. CDR3 DNA sequence: TGTGCCAGCAGCCAGCTAGCGGGAGGGCCGGAGGAGACCCAGTACTTC.